This TCR beta chain came from a study of T cell changes during pregnancy in multiple sclerosis (dated by TCRdb to about 2019). Study-wide context: The study examined how the T cell repertoire changed over the course of pregnancy in women with multiple sclerosis.

The germline V gene encodes CDR1 MGHRA and CDR2 YSYEKL. From its cysteine to its phenylalanine, the CDR3 spans 17 amino acids. Only CDR3 DNA remains: 51 bases, in frame from the first base. The germline V and J ends show losses of 6 bases and 8 bases respectively, and no gene match explains 19 bases of the junction. The library was built by means of the immunoSEQ multiplex PCR assay. As stored in TCRdb, this immuneACCESS dataset retains in-frame rearrangements with V and J assigned. A fraction of the clones does not appear; measured against another copy, unresolved V genes explain less than half of the discrepancy, and the remainder lacks a known reason. The sample contains tens of thousands of clones, approximately 92% of them found a single time. Of the sample, roughly 2.6% falls within the top ten clones. As to this clone: The antigen it recognizes is unknown. Nothing much larger sits one base from this clone, and base qualities are not available.

The sequences come from peripheral blood, collected in the second trimester of pregnancy. The chain joins TRBV4-1 to TRBJ2-1; 7 central nucleotides agree with TRBD2. The receptor's source is a female donor in good health, enrolled as a control in a pregnancy study. The CDR3 region reads CASRREPGRLAGDEQFF. The DNA sequence follows: TGCGCCAGCAGGAGAGAGCCCGGGAGGCTGGCCGGCGATGAGCAGTTCTTC.